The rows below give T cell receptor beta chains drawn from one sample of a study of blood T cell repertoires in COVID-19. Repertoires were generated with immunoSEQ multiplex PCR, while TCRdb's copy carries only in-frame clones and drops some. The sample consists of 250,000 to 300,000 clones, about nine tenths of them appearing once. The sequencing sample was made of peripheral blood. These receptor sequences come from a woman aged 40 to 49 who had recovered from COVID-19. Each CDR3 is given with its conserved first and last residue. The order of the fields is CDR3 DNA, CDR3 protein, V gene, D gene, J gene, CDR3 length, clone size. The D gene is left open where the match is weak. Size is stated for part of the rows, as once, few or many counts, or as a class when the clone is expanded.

CDR3 DNA: TGTGCCAGCAGCCCTACCGCTTTTTCCTACAATGAGCAGTTCTTC
CDR3 protein: CASSPTAFSYNEQFF
V gene: TRBV11-2
D gene: .
J gene: TRBJ2-1
CDR3 length: 15
clone size: .

CDR3 DNA: TGTGCCAGCAGTGCCCTCTGGGGGGGGAGCGGGGAGCTGTTTTTT
CDR3 protein: CASSALWGGSGELFF
V gene: TRBV27
D gene: TRBD2
J gene: TRBJ2-2
CDR3 length: 15
clone size: .

CDR3 DNA: TGTGCCACCAGCAGAGTTTTAGGGGACATCAGGTCTGGAAACACCATATATTTT
CDR3 protein: CATSRVLGDIRSGNTIYF
V gene: TRBV15
D gene: .
J gene: TRBJ1-3
CDR3 length: 18
clone size: .

CDR3 DNA: TGTGCTAGTGGTTTGGTACTTAGTCCGGGACTAGCGGGAACAGATACGCAGTATTTT
CDR3 protein: CASGLVLSPGLAGTDTQYF
V gene: TRBV12-5
D gene: TRBD2
J gene: TRBJ2-3
CDR3 length: 19
clone size: .

CDR3 DNA: TGTGCCAGTAGTGTCGGTCTATCGAGCTCCTACGAGCAGTACTTC
CDR3 protein: CASSVGLSSSYEQYF
V gene: TRBV19
D gene: .
J gene: TRBJ2-7
CDR3 length: 15
clone size: .

CDR3 DNA: TGTGCCAGCGGAAGGAGCGGGAGCTCCTACGAGCAGTACTTC
CDR3 protein: CASGRSGSSYEQYF
V gene: TRBV3-1/TRBV3-2
D gene: TRBD2
J gene: TRBJ2-7
CDR3 length: 14
clone size: once

CDR3 DNA: TGTGCCAGCAGCTTAGCGGCGGACAGCTCCTACGAGCAGTACTTC
CDR3 protein: CASSLAADSSYEQYF
V gene: TRBV11-2
D gene: .
J gene: TRBJ2-7
CDR3 length: 15
clone size: .

CDR3 DNA: TGTGCCAGCAGGGAGACAGGGGAAAACACTGAAGCTTTCTTT
CDR3 protein: CASRETGENTEAFF
V gene: TRBV6-5
D gene: TRBD1
J gene: TRBJ1-1
CDR3 length: 14
clone size: .

CDR3 DNA: TGTGCCAGCAGTCTGGGACTAGCGGGAGTCTTGTACGAGCAGTACTTC
CDR3 protein: CASSLGLAGVLYEQYF
V gene: TRBV2
D gene: TRBD2
J gene: TRBJ2-7
CDR3 length: 16
clone size: .

CDR3 DNA: TGTGCCAGCAGTGAAGCGCGGTGGGGGGGAGGAAACACCATATATTTT
CDR3 protein: CASSEARWGGGNTIYF
V gene: TRBV6-1
D gene: .
J gene: TRBJ1-3
CDR3 length: 16
clone size: .

CDR3 DNA: TGCGCCAGCAGCCCGACAGGGGGCAACTATGGCTACACCTTC
CDR3 protein: CASSPTGGNYGYTF
V gene: TRBV4-1
D gene: TRBD1
J gene: TRBJ1-2
CDR3 length: 14
clone size: few

CDR3 DNA: TGTGCCAGCAGCTTACGCGGCAAAGAGACCCAGTACTTC
CDR3 protein: CASSLRGKETQYF
V gene: TRBV7-9
D gene: .
J gene: TRBJ2-5
CDR3 length: 13
clone size: .

CDR3 DNA: TGTGCCAGCAGCTTAGTCCGGGACTCGGGGCAGTTCTTC
CDR3 protein: CASSLVRDSGQFF
V gene: TRBV11-3
D gene: .
J gene: TRBJ2-1
CDR3 length: 13
clone size: .

CDR3 DNA: TGTGCCAGCAGTTTCCGGACAGGGTTGAGCACAGATACGCAGTATTTT
CDR3 protein: CASSFRTGLSTDTQYF
V gene: TRBV28
D gene: TRBD1
J gene: TRBJ2-3
CDR3 length: 16
clone size: .

CDR3 DNA: TGCAGCGTCGGAACAGGGGGGGGTACAGATACGCAGTATTTT
CDR3 protein: CSVGTGGGTDTQYF
V gene: TRBV29-1
D gene: .
J gene: TRBJ2-3
CDR3 length: 14
clone size: .

CDR3 DNA: TGTGCCAGCAGCTTAGCAGGGGGCGCGAGTGAAAATGAGCAGTTCTTC
CDR3 protein: CASSLAGGASENEQFF
V gene: TRBV7-7
D gene: TRBD1
J gene: TRBJ2-1
CDR3 length: 16
clone size: .

CDR3 DNA: TGCGCCAGCAGCCAAGATCTTGAGTCAGGGTCTCGAACTGAAGCTTTCTTT
CDR3 protein: CASSQDLESGSRTEAFF
V gene: TRBV4-1
D gene: .
J gene: TRBJ1-1
CDR3 length: 17
clone size: .

CDR3 DNA: TGTGCCAGCAGCTTAGGTGGTCCTACGGGCTACACCTTC
CDR3 protein: CASSLGGPTGYTF
V gene: TRBV7-2
D gene: .
J gene: TRBJ1-2
CDR3 length: 13
clone size: .

CDR3 DNA: TGTGCCAGCAGCCAAGAACAGGGGGAAAAACTGTTTTTT
CDR3 protein: CASSQEQGEKLFF
V gene: TRBV3-1/TRBV3-2
D gene: TRBD1
J gene: TRBJ1-4
CDR3 length: 13
clone size: .

CDR3 DNA: TGTGCCAGCAGTGCTCAGTCGATCTCCTACGAGCAGTACTTC
CDR3 protein: CASSAQSISYEQYF
V gene: TRBV28
D gene: .
J gene: TRBJ2-7
CDR3 length: 14
clone size: .

CDR3 DNA: TGTGCCAGCAGTTTACATCAGGGGACCCAGTACTTC
CDR3 protein: CASSLHQGTQYF
V gene: TRBV6-5
D gene: .
J gene: TRBJ2-5
CDR3 length: 12
clone size: .

CDR3 DNA: TGTGCCAGCCAAGTGCGGGCCCCTAGCACAGATACGCAGTATTTT
CDR3 protein: CASQVRAPSTDTQYF
V gene: TRBV28
D gene: .
J gene: TRBJ2-3
CDR3 length: 15
clone size: .

CDR3 DNA: TGTGCCAGCAGCCCCCCCCAGGGAAGATCCCACGAGCAGTACTTC
CDR3 protein: CASSPPQGRSHEQYF
V gene: TRBV11-2
D gene: .
J gene: TRBJ2-7
CDR3 length: 15
clone size: .

CDR3 DNA: TGCGCCAGCAGCTTGCTGGGGGACAGGAGATCCTACAATGAGCAGTTCTTC
CDR3 protein: CASSLLGDRRSYNEQFF
V gene: TRBV5-1
D gene: TRBD1
J gene: TRBJ2-1
CDR3 length: 17
clone size: .

CDR3 DNA: TGTGCCACCAGTGCCAGGGGTGAAAGCACAGATACGCAGTATTTT
CDR3 protein: CATSARGESTDTQYF
V gene: TRBV24-1
D gene: .
J gene: TRBJ2-3
CDR3 length: 15
clone size: .

CDR3 DNA: TGTGCCTGGAGTTGGACAGGGACCCTCAATCAGCCCCAGCATTTT
CDR3 protein: CAWSWTGTLNQPQHF
V gene: TRBV30
D gene: TRBD1
J gene: TRBJ1-5
CDR3 length: 15
clone size: .

CDR3 DNA: TGTGCCAGCAGCCAACAGTGGGGAGGTCACAATGAGCAGTTCTTC
CDR3 protein: CASSQQWGGHNEQFF
V gene: TRBV3-1/TRBV3-2
D gene: .
J gene: TRBJ2-1
CDR3 length: 15
clone size: .

CDR3 DNA: TGTGCCTGGACGAGCTTGGGGCTAGCGGGAGAGGGTGAGCAGTTCTTC
CDR3 protein: CAWTSLGLAGEGEQFF
V gene: TRBV30
D gene: TRBD2
J gene: TRBJ2-1
CDR3 length: 16
clone size: .

CDR3 DNA: TGTGCCAGCACCTTGGGACAAAGGTTTTTTTTT
CDR3 protein: CASTLGQRFFF
V gene: TRBV28
D gene: .
J gene: TRBJ1-5
CDR3 length: 11
clone size: few

CDR3 DNA: TGTGCCAGCAGCCCAGGGGGCTCAAAAGAGACCCAGTACTTC
CDR3 protein: CASSPGGSKETQYF
V gene: TRBV5-6
D gene: TRBD1
J gene: TRBJ2-5
CDR3 length: 14
clone size: .

CDR3 DNA: TGTGCCAGCAGCAAAGCCCCCTATAGCGGGAGGGCGGGGCACGAGCAGTACTTC
CDR3 protein: CASSKAPYSGRAGHEQYF
V gene: TRBV21-1
D gene: .
J gene: TRBJ2-7
CDR3 length: 18
clone size: .

CDR3 DNA: TGTGCCAGCAGCGGACAGGCTAACTATGGCTACACCTTC
CDR3 protein: CASSGQANYGYTF
V gene: TRBV7-9
D gene: TRBD1
J gene: TRBJ1-2
CDR3 length: 13
clone size: .

CDR3 DNA: TGTGCCAGCAGCTTGACATTCGCGGGGGTTGGGGCCAACGTCCTGACTTTC
CDR3 protein: CASSLTFAGVGANVLTF
V gene: TRBV5-6
D gene: TRBD2
J gene: TRBJ2-6
CDR3 length: 17
clone size: .

CDR3 DNA: TGTGCCAGCAGTGAACTTCGGGAGGCCTACAATGAGCAGTTCTTC
CDR3 protein: CASSELREAYNEQFF
V gene: TRBV2
D gene: TRBD2
J gene: TRBJ2-1
CDR3 length: 15
clone size: .

CDR3 DNA: TGTGCCAGCAGTGAGGGACAGGCCCCCTACAATGAGCAGTTCTTC
CDR3 protein: CASSEGQAPYNEQFF
V gene: TRBV6-1
D gene: TRBD1
J gene: TRBJ2-1
CDR3 length: 15
clone size: few

CDR3 DNA: TGTGCCAGCAGCCTATGGACTAGCGGGAGCACGGGCACAGATACGCAGTATTTT
CDR3 protein: CASSLWTSGSTGTDTQYF
V gene: TRBV3-1/TRBV3-2
D gene: TRBD2
J gene: TRBJ2-3
CDR3 length: 18
clone size: .

CDR3 DNA: TGTGCCAGTAGTATATCCGGGACAGACTATTATGGCTACACCTTC
CDR3 protein: CASSISGTDYYGYTF
V gene: TRBV19
D gene: TRBD1
J gene: TRBJ1-2
CDR3 length: 15
clone size: .

CDR3 DNA: TGTGCCAGCAGTTCCTCCGGGACAGGGTTAATCGGCTACACCTTC
CDR3 protein: CASSSSGTGLIGYTF
V gene: TRBV6-6
D gene: TRBD1
J gene: TRBJ1-2
CDR3 length: 15
clone size: .

CDR3 DNA: TGCGCCAGCAGCTTGGGGCTAGACGGGTACAATGAGCAGTTCTTC
CDR3 protein: CASSLGLDGYNEQFF
V gene: TRBV5-1
D gene: .
J gene: TRBJ2-1
CDR3 length: 15
clone size: .

CDR3 DNA: TGCGCCAGCAGCCAGACAGGGGGGGGCAATCAGCCCCAGCATTTT
CDR3 protein: CASSQTGGGNQPQHF
V gene: TRBV4-1
D gene: TRBD1
J gene: TRBJ1-5
CDR3 length: 15
clone size: .

CDR3 DNA: TGTGCCAGCAGCCATCATTATAGCGGGAGGGGGCCAGATACGCAGTATTTT
CDR3 protein: CASSHHYSGRGPDTQYF
V gene: TRBV7-3
D gene: TRBD2
J gene: TRBJ2-3
CDR3 length: 17
clone size: .

CDR3 DNA: TGCGCCAGCAGCCCCACGGGACAGGTCAGCACAGATACGCAGTATTTT
CDR3 protein: CASSPTGQVSTDTQYF
V gene: TRBV5-1
D gene: TRBD1
J gene: TRBJ2-3
CDR3 length: 16
clone size: .

CDR3 DNA: TGTGCCAGCAGCTTATCGGCTAGCCGGGAGCAGTTCTTC
CDR3 protein: CASSLSASREQFF
V gene: TRBV7-3
D gene: .
J gene: TRBJ2-1
CDR3 length: 13
clone size: .

CDR3 DNA: TGTGCCAGCAGCTTAGGACCGCGGGAGGTAACCTACGAGCAGTACTTC
CDR3 protein: CASSLGPREVTYEQYF
V gene: TRBV7-2
D gene: TRBD2
J gene: TRBJ2-7
CDR3 length: 16
clone size: .

CDR3 DNA: TGTGCCAGCAGTGATCGGGTCAACACCGGGGAGCTGTTTTTT
CDR3 protein: CASSDRVNTGELFF
V gene: TRBV6-1
D gene: .
J gene: TRBJ2-2
CDR3 length: 14
clone size: once

CDR3 DNA: TGTGCCAGCATAGGGCTAGCGGGACTCAATGAGCAGTTCTTC
CDR3 protein: CASIGLAGLNEQFF
V gene: TRBV27
D gene: TRBD2
J gene: TRBJ2-1
CDR3 length: 14
clone size: .

CDR3 DNA: TGCGCCAGCAGGGCTAGGTCGGACAATGAGCAGTTCTTC
CDR3 protein: CASRARSDNEQFF
V gene: TRBV5-1
D gene: .
J gene: TRBJ2-1
CDR3 length: 13
clone size: .

CDR3 DNA: TGTGCCAGCAGCTTGAAGGGAGGTAATTCACCCCTCCACTTT
CDR3 protein: CASSLKGGNSPLHF
V gene: TRBV11-1
D gene: .
J gene: TRBJ1-6
CDR3 length: 14
clone size: .

CDR3 DNA: TGTGCCAGCAGCTTAACGGTGGCGGGCACCGGGGAGCTGTTTTTT
CDR3 protein: CASSLTVAGTGELFF
V gene: TRBV7-3
D gene: .
J gene: TRBJ2-2
CDR3 length: 15
clone size: .

CDR3 DNA: TGTGCCAGCAGACAGCGGACTAGCGGGAACAATGAGCAGTTCTTC
CDR3 protein: CASRQRTSGNNEQFF
V gene: TRBV7-2
D gene: TRBD2
J gene: TRBJ2-1
CDR3 length: 15
clone size: .

CDR3 DNA: TGTGCCAGCAGCCAAGCGTGGGCTAGCGGGAGTCACGAGCAGTACTTC
CDR3 protein: CASSQAWASGSHEQYF
V gene: TRBV3-1/TRBV3-2
D gene: TRBD2
J gene: TRBJ2-7
CDR3 length: 16
clone size: once

CDR3 DNA: TGTGCCAGCAGTTTCCCCGTGAGCGGGAGAGAAGAGACCCAGTACTTC
CDR3 protein: CASSFPVSGREETQYF
V gene: TRBV28
D gene: TRBD2
J gene: TRBJ2-5
CDR3 length: 16
clone size: .

CDR3 DNA: TGTGCCAGCATGACAGTGGCAGGGGGCTCCGAGCAGTACTTC
CDR3 protein: CASMTVAGGSEQYF
V gene: TRBV6-5
D gene: TRBD1
J gene: TRBJ2-7
CDR3 length: 14
clone size: .

CDR3 DNA: TGCGCCAGCCGAATGGCGCTAGCGGATGGAACGCAGTATTTT
CDR3 protein: CASRMALADGTQYF
V gene: TRBV5-1
D gene: TRBD2
J gene: TRBJ2-3
CDR3 length: 14
clone size: .

CDR3 DNA: TGCGCCAGCACGCTCGGACTAGCGGAAAACAATGAGCAGTTCTTC
CDR3 protein: CASTLGLAENNEQFF
V gene: TRBV5-1
D gene: TRBD2
J gene: TRBJ2-1
CDR3 length: 15
clone size: .

CDR3 DNA: TGTGCCAGCAGTTTAGCCGGGTGGTCCGGGGAGCTGTTTTTT
CDR3 protein: CASSLAGWSGELFF
V gene: TRBV6-5
D gene: .
J gene: TRBJ2-2
CDR3 length: 14
clone size: .

CDR3 DNA: TGTGCCAGCAGTCAACTAGCGGGATTCACAGATACGCAGTATTTT
CDR3 protein: CASSQLAGFTDTQYF
V gene: TRBV27
D gene: TRBD2
J gene: TRBJ2-3
CDR3 length: 15
clone size: .

CDR3 DNA: TGTGCCTGGACGGTAGCGGGGAGGCAGACCCAGTACTTC
CDR3 protein: CAWTVAGRQTQYF
V gene: TRBV30
D gene: TRBD2
J gene: TRBJ2-5
CDR3 length: 13
clone size: .

CDR3 DNA: TGTGCCAGCAGACGGACAGGGGGCGTTTTAACTGAAGCTTTCTTT
CDR3 protein: CASRRTGGVLTEAFF
V gene: TRBV28
D gene: TRBD1
J gene: TRBJ1-1
CDR3 length: 15
clone size: .